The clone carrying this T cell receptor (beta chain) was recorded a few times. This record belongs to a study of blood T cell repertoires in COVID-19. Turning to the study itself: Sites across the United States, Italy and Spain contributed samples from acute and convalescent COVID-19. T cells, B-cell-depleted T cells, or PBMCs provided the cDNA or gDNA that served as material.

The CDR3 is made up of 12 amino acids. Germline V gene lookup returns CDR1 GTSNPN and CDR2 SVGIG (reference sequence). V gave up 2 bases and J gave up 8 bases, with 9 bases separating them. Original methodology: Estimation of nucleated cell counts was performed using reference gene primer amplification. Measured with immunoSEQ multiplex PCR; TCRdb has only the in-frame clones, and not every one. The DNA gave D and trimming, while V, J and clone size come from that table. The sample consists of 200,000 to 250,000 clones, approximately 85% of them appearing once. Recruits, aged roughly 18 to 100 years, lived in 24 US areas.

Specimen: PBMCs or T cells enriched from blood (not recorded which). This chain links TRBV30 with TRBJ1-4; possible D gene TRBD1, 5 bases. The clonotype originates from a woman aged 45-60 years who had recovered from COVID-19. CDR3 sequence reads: CAWSRQGEKLFF. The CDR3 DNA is TGTGCCTGGAGTCGGCAGGGAGAAAAACTGTTTTTT.